Presented here are 26 T cell receptor beta chains from one specimen sequenced in a study of blood T cells in healthy people across ages. The second PCR ran about 6 to 11 cycles with a sample-barcoded 5' primer and J-beta primers. Each CDR3 protein gets one entry after TCRdb re-called the 5' RACE reads with MiXCR. The sample includes 650,000 to 800,000 distinct CDR3 sequences, more than 45% seen only once; the top ten take approximately 13%. The specimen sequenced was blood. The receptors here all came from a woman aged 80 or over in good health.

The V gene is TRBV7-2, the J gene TRBJ2-5, with D tentatively TRBD2 (5 bases). Germline CDR1 reads SGHTA; CDR2 reads FQGNSA. This CDR3 has 13 amino acids. Trimming took 5 bases from V and 3 from J, leaving 10 bases between them. Written as DNA, the CDR3 is TGTGCCAGCAGCCCGGGGATGAAAGAGACCCAGTACTTC. Protein: CASSPGMKETQYF.

The chain couples TRBV20-1 to TRBJ2-1; 7 bases line up with TRBD2. The germline V gene has CDR1 DFQATT and CDR2 SNEGSKA (reference sequence). V was pared by 0 bases and J by 8 bases, with 7 bases of the junction left unmatched. This CDR3 contains 14 residues. The CDR3 sequence: CSARDRTSWDEQFF. In DNA form, the CDR3 reads TGCAGTGCTAGAGACCGGACTAGTTGGGATGAGCAGTTCTTC.

This clonotype was recorded only once. The chain has TRBV2 and TRBJ2-2, with D possibly called TRBD1 or TRBD2 (6 bases each). With 3 bases removed from V and 7 bases from J, the gap between germline ends came to 12 bases. This CDR3 contains 14 residues. CDR1 is SNHLY, CDR2 FYNNEI, per germline. Written as DNA, the CDR3 is TGTGCCAGCAGTGAGACAGGAGCGGGCGGGGAGCTGTTTTTT. It is translated as CASSETGAGGELFF. The variable domain in full, completed from reference TRBV2 and TRBJ2-2, reads EPEVTQTPSHQVTQMGQEVILRCVPISNHLYFYWYRQILGQKVEFLVSFYNNEISEKSEIFDDQFSVERPDGSNFTLKIRSTKLEDSAMYFCASSETGAGGELFFGEGSRLTVL.

This clonotype was seen once. The J gene is TRBJ1-1, the V gene TRBV20-1, with 7 bases fitting TRBD1. V was pared by 2 bases and J by 0 bases, with 9 bases of the junction left unmatched. This CDR3 spans 16 amino acids. Germline V gene lookup returns CDR1 DFQATT and CDR2 SNEGSKA (reference sequence). Here the CDR3 reads CSARSTGALMNTEAFF. The CDR3 nucleotides are TGCAGTGCTAGATCCACAGGGGCCCTTATGAACACTGAAGCTTTCTTT.

The rearrangement links TRBV29-1 to TRBJ2-1, with D unclear. Deletions cut 6 bases from V and 7 bases from J, with 16 bases between. Germline loops: CDR1 SQVTM, CDR2 ANQGSEA. CDR3 length: 13 residues. CDR3 residues: CSVPTLGGNEQFF. CDR3 DNA: TGCAGCGTGCCCACTCTCGGCGGAAATGAGCAGTTCTTC.

The J gene is TRBJ2-1, the V gene TRBV9; 11 bases are shared with TRBD2. V dropped 3 bases and J dropped 7; count of bases not matched to a gene: 0. This CDR3 contains 13 residues. Germline CDR1 is SGDLS and CDR2 is YYNGEE. The CDR3 is CASSGTSGNEQFF. CDR3 DNA sequence: TGTGCCAGCAGCGGGACTAGCGGGAATGAGCAGTTCTTC.

The CDR3 nucleotides are TGCGCCAGCAGCGTTCAGGGCGCAGCCAATGAAAAACTGTTTTTT. It specifies CASSVQGAANEKLFF. The chain recombines TRBV5-1 with TRBJ1-4, with D tentatively TRBD1 (5 bases). The CDR3 extends over 15 amino acids. Germline V lookup: CDR1 SGHRS, CDR2 YFSETQ. The V end was cut by 4 bases, the J end by 5 bases, with 15 bases between. Together with reference TRBV5-1 and TRBJ1-4, the CDR3 gives the full variable domain: KAGVTQTPRYLIKTRGQQVTLSCSPISGHRSVSWYQQTPGQGLQFLFEYFSETQRNKGNFPGRFSGRQFSNSRSEMNVSTLELGDSALYLCASSVQGAANEKLFFGSGTQLSVL.

The chain is built from TRBV7-6 and TRBJ2-3; 12 bases match TRBD2. The CDR3 contains 18 residues. The germline CDR1 and CDR2 sequences are SGHVS and FNYEAQ. V lost 4 bases, J lost 2 bases, and 10 bases stayed unmatched. The chain's CDR3 is CASSSGLAGPHSTDTQYF. CDR3 sequence (DNA): TGTGCCAGCAGCTCCGGACTAGCGGGGCCTCACTCCACAGATACGCAGTATTTT.

The chain combines TRBV6-5 with TRBJ1-2; no firm D call. This CDR3 is built from 14 residues. Germline V CDR1 and CDR2: MNHEY, SVGAGI. Trimming cost V 6 bases and J 2 bases, with 13 bases left between them. The CDR3 here is CASSPLVGNYGYTF. DNA of the CDR3: TGTGCCAGCAGCCCCCTCGTAGGCAACTATGGCTACACCTTC.

The rearrangement joins TRBV7-2 to TRBJ2-1, with no clear D. Trimming shortened V by 5 bases and J by 2 bases, and 16 bases separated the two germline ends. This CDR3 has 16 residues. Per the germline V gene, CDR1 is SGHTA and CDR2 is FQGNSA. The CDR3 sequence: CASSVLPPPAYNEQFF. The CDR3 region has the DNA TGTGCCAGCAGCGTCCTCCCCCCCCCAGCCTACAATGAGCAGTTCTTC.

A remark on this clonotype: Just one base apart from a much larger clone, this may be a read error. CDR3 amino acids: CASSRNPLGEQYF. DNA of the CDR3: TGTGCCAGCAGCCGAAACCCTTTGGGTGAGCAGTACTTC. The chain links TRBV7-9 to TRBJ2-5; D is undetermined. The CDR3 length is 13 residues. V lost 5 bases to trimming and J lost 11 bases, with 18 bases between them. Germline V gives CDR1 SEHNR, CDR2 FQNEAQ (reference sequence).

The V call is TRBV20-1, the J call TRBJ2-6, with D perhaps matching TRBD2 (5 bases). The CDR3 spans 15 residues. The V gene lost 1 base and the J gene lost 0 bases, with 7 bases spanning the gap. CDR1 is DFQATT, CDR2 SNEGSKA, per germline (reference sequence). CDR3: CSARVGGSGANVLTF. The CDR3 DNA follows: TGCAGTGCTAGAGTAGGAGGCTCTGGGGCCAACGTCCTGACTTTC.

On this clonotype: A much larger clone lies one base from this, so it may be a read error. The genes are TRBV5-1 and TRBJ2-1, with TRBD2 identical over 7 bases. This CDR3 has 17 residues. Germline V lookup: CDR1 SGHRS, CDR2 YFSETQ. The CDR3 nucleotides are TGCGCCAGCAGCACCCCTCAGCTAGCGGACTCCTTCAATGAGCAGTTCTTC. Protein: CASSTPQLADSFNEQFF.

Remarks on this clonotype: Possible read error: a much larger clone is one base away. The chain joins TRBV6-1 to TRBJ2-7, with D maybe TRBD1 (6 bases). This CDR3 spans 14 amino acids. Germline V lookup: CDR1 MNHNS, CDR2 SASEGT. Trimming took 9 bases from V and 6 from J, leaving 21 bases between them. DNA of the CDR3: TGTGCCAGTTTTAAAGGGGGTTCCGGAGGCGAGCAGTACTTC. Its translation is CASFKGGSGGEQYF.

The chain employs TRBV4-1 and TRBJ1-4, with D possibly TRBD1 on 5 matching bases. V was cut by 0 bases and J by 6 bases, with 11 bases left in between. The germline V gene has CDR1 MGHRA and CDR2 YSYEKL. The CDR3 covers 15 residues. For the CDR3, the DNA is TGCGCCAGCAGCCAAGAACAGGTTAGGGATGAAAAACTGTTTTTT. Translating it yields CASSQEQVRDEKLFF.

CDR3 nucleotides: TGTGCCAGCCTCTTGAACGGGGGGCAAGAGACCCAGTACTTC. Its translation is CASLLNGGQETQYF. V gene TRBV3-1 combines with J gene TRBJ2-5, with 7 bases that match TRBD2. This CDR3 comprises 14 residues. Germline V gene data show CDR1 as LGHDT and CDR2 as YNNKEL (reference sequence). V trimming: 8 bases; J trimming: 2 bases; junction bases outside the gene matches: 8.

As concerns this clonotype: A much larger clone lies a single base off, so this may be a read error. The chain carries TRBV29-1 and TRBJ2-1, with D possibly TRBD1 on 5 matching bases. The germline V gene encodes CDR1 SQVTM and CDR2 ANQGSEA. The germline V and J ends were trimmed by 2 bases and 0 bases, with 17 bases remaining between them. The CDR3 is 17 residues long. As DNA, the CDR3 is TGCAGCGTTGAAAAGCACCCTCAGGGAAGCTCCTACAATGAGCAGTTCTTC. Its translation is CSVEKHPQGSSYNEQFF.

This clonotype was seen only a few times. The J gene is TRBJ2-1, the V gene TRBV29-1; D not resolved. V lost 5 bases, J lost 10 bases, and 9 bases lay in between. CDR1 and CDR2 (germline): SQVTM, ANQGSEA. This CDR3 region has 10 residues. CDR3 protein: CSVLREEQFF. DNA for the CDR3: TGCAGCGTTCTCCGCGAGGAGCAGTTCTTC.

In its sample, this clonotype was seen a few times. This chain joins TRBV7-9 and TRBJ2-1, with D uncertain. The germline V and J ends were trimmed by 2 bases and 5 bases, with 7 bases remaining between them. CDR3 length: 13 residues. Germline lookup yields CDR1 SEHNR and CDR2 FQNEAQ (reference sequence). The CDR3, as DNA: TGTGCCAGCAGCTTATACACAAACAATGAGCAGTTCTTC. It translates to CASSLYTNNEQFF.

The rearrangement links TRBV29-1 to TRBJ2-3; 7 bases line up with TRBD1. Per the germline V gene, CDR1 is SQVTM and CDR2 is ANQGSEA. The CDR3 spans 16 residues. V was clipped by 2 bases and J by 2 bases; unmatched bases: 10. The CDR3 protein is CSVEFQQGPDTDTQYF. The CDR3 DNA reads as TGCAGCGTTGAATTCCAACAGGGGCCAGACACAGATACGCAGTATTTT.

The rearrangement joins TRBV28 to TRBJ2-5; D ambiguous. Between the trimmed V and J ends, which lost 3 bases and 4 bases, there was a span of 15 bases. The CDR3 spans 15 residues. From germline, CDR1 is MDHEN and CDR2 SYDVKM. The CDR3 DNA follows: TGTGCCAGCAGTTTTGCTGCTACCCCTACAGAGACCCAGTACTTC. Its protein product is CASSFAATPTETQYF.

The sample holds one count of this clonotype. Being one base from a much bigger clone, this may be a read error. This chain connects TRBV12-3 or TRBV12-4 to TRBJ1-2; TRBD1 aligns across 10 bases. V trimming: 7 bases; J trimming: 2 bases; junction bases outside the gene matches: 4. CDR3 length: 14 amino acids. CDR3 in DNA: TGTGCCAGCACCCGGGACAGGGGCAACTATGGCTACACCTTC. It codes for CASTRDRGNYGYTF.

The chain combines TRBV10-3 with TRBJ2-3; 9 bases align to TRBD2. Germline trimming cut 2 bases from V and 2 bases from J; bases unmatched to any gene: 5. Germline assignment: CDR1 ENHRY and CDR2 SYGVKD. This CDR3 region has 16 residues. CDR3 nucleotide sequence: TGTGCCATCAGTGAGGCTAGCGGGGCTAACACAGATACGCAGTATTTT. It codes for CAISEASGANTDTQYF.

The rearrangement links TRBV2 to TRBJ2-2; 8 nucleotides agree with TRBD1. This CDR3 region has 15 residues. With 6 bases clipped from V and 4 bases from J, the junction kept 7 bases outside the gene matches. Germline V CDR1 and CDR2: SNHLY, FYNNEI. CDR3 coding DNA: TGTGCCAGCAGGAGGGGACAGGACTTCACCGGGGAGCTGTTTTTT. Translation: CASRRGQDFTGELFF.

The rearrangement uses TRBV7-2 and TRBJ2-1, with TRBD2 identical over 10 bases. CDR3 length equals 18 residues. J gave up 2 bases and V 5 bases, and 12 bases lay outside the gene matches. Per germline, CDR1 SGHTA and CDR2 FQGNSA. The CDR3 nucleotides are TGTGCCAGCAGCAATTCCCTGGGACTAGCGACTACCTACAATGAGCAGTTCTTC. This codes for CASSNSLGLATTYNEQFF.

In the case of this clonotype: One end of the junction varies from germline; a read error may be responsible. The chain employs TRBV5-5 and TRBJ1-1; D gene ambiguous. This CDR3 has 15 amino acids. Germline lookup yields CDR1 SGHKS and CDR2 YYEKEE (reference sequence). As DNA, the CDR3 is TGTGCCGGCAGCTTGGTCCCCACAGAGAACACTGAAGCTTTCTTT. This translates into CAGSLVPTENTEAFF.